These 6 T cell receptor beta chains were sequenced from one sample in a study of siplizumab effects on memory and regulatory T cells. The antigens for these receptors are not known. Sequenced by immunoSEQ multiplex PCR; TCRdb stores in-frame clones only, minus some. Among 3,400 or so clones listed, roughly 57% were seen once. Mixed lymphocyte reaction cells underwent more than five days of coculture at 37°C. Source material: CFSE-low (dividing) CD4+ T cells sorted from an allogeneic mixed lymphocyte reaction. These receptor sequences come from a human donor in good health; the cells came from an allogeneic mixed lymphocyte reaction.

Regarding this clone: At one of its ends the junction is not consistent with the germline gene, which may arise from a read error. As DNA, the CDR3 is TGTGCCAGCAGTCAAGTTGCGGGACAGGACTACGAGCAGTACTTC. Its protein product is CASSQVAGQDYEQYF. The chain combines TRBV4-2 with TRBJ2-7; 8 bases are a match to TRBD1. The CDR3 is made up of 15 amino acids. Germline CDR1 and CDR2: LGHNA and YNFKEQ.

This clone appeared once. The V call is TRBV7-3, the J call TRBJ1-4; no firm D call. CDR1 is SGHTA, CDR2 FQGTGA, per germline. CDR3 size: 12 residues. Trimming shortened V by 5 bases and J by 10 bases, and 11 bases separated the two germline ends. The CDR3 region has the DNA TGTGCCAGCAGCCTCCCTAAGGTAAAACTGTTTTTT. It encodes CASSLPKVKLFF.

This clone was detected only a few times. The rearrangement joins TRBV5-5 to TRBJ2-3; weak D call: TRBD2 (6 bases). Germline V gives CDR1 SGHKS, CDR2 YYEKEE (reference sequence). V shed 1 base and J shed 3 bases, with 9 bases lying between them. The CDR3 totals 14 residues. Here the CDR3 reads CASSLILATDTQYF. In nucleotides, the CDR3 is TGTGCCAGCAGCTTGATCCTAGCGACAGATACGCAGTATTTT. The whole variable domain, filled in from reference TRBV5-5 and TRBJ2-3, reads DAGVTQSPTHLIKTRGQQVTLRCSPISGHKSVSWYQQVLGQGPQFIFQYYEKEERGRGNFPDRFSARQFPNYSSELNVNALLLGDSALYLCASSLILATDTQYFGPGTRLTVL.

The genes are TRBV2 and TRBJ1-1; D is uncertain. The V end was cut by 5 bases, the J end by 1 base, with 8 bases between. The CDR3 runs 13 residues. Germline CDR1 SNHLY, CDR2 FYNNEI. DNA of the CDR3: TGTGCCAGCAGTCCTCAGCAGAACACTGAAGCTTTCTTT. Residues: CASSPQQNTEAFF.

The V and J genes are TRBV6-1 and TRBJ2-5, with 13 bases matching TRBD2. After removal of 6 bases from V and 4 bases from J, the junction contained 2 bases not matched to a gene. There are 14 residues in the CDR3. The germline V gene has CDR1 MNHNS and CDR2 SASEGT. The CDR3 nucleotides read TGTGCCAGCAGGACTAGCGGGGGGCCAGAGACCCAGTACTTC. Translated, it gives CASRTSGGPETQYF.

The gene calls are TRBV11-1 and TRBJ2-3; maybe TRBD2 (6 bases). This CDR3 comprises 14 residues. Germline V gives CDR1 SGHAT, CDR2 FQDESV (reference sequence). Trimming cost V 6 bases and J 2 bases, with 12 bases left between them. In nucleotides, the CDR3 is TGTGCCAGCAGTCCGGGACTTTCCACAGATACGCAGTATTTT. Translated, it gives CASSPGLSTDTQYF.